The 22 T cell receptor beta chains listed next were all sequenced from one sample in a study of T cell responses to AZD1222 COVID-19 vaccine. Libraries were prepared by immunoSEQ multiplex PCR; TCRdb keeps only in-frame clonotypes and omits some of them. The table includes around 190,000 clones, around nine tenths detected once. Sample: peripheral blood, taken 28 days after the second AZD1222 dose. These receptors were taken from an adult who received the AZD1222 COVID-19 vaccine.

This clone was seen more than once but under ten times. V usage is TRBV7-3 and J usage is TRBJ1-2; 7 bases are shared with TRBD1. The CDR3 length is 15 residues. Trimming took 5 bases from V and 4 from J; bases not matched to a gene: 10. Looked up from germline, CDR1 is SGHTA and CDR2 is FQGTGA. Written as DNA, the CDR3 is TGTGCCAGCAGCCCCAAAGGGGGCGCGATCTATGGCTACACCTTC. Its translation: CASSPKGGAIYGYTF.

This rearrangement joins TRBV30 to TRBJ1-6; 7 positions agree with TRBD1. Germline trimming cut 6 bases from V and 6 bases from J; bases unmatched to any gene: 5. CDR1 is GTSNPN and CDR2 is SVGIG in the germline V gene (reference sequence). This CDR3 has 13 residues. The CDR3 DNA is TGTGCCTGTGACAGGGAAAGTAATTCACCCCTCCACTTT. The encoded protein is CACDRESNSPLHF. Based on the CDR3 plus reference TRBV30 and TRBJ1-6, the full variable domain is SQTIHQWPATLVQPVGSPLSLECTVEGTSNPNLYWYRQAAGRGLQLLFYSVGIGQISSEVPQNLSASRPQDRQFILSSKKLLLSDSGFYLCACDRESNSPLHFGNGTRLTVT.

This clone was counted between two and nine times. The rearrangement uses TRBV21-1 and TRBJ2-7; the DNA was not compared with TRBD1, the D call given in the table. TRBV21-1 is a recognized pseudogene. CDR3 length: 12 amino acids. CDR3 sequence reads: CASQGTSYEQYF. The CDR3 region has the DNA TGTGCCAGCCAGGGAACCTCCTACGAGCAGTACTTC.

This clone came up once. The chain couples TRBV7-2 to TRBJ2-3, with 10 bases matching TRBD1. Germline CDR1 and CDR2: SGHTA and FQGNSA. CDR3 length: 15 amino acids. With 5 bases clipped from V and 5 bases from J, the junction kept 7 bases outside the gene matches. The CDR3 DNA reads TGTGCCAGCAGCAGGGACAGGGGACGGTTAGATACGCAGTATTTT. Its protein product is CASSRDRGRLDTQYF.

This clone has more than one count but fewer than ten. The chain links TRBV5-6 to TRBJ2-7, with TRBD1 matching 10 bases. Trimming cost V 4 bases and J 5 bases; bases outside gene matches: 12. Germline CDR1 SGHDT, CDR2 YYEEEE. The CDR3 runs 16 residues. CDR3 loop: CASSSGSGQGNHEQYF. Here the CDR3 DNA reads TGTGCCAGCAGCAGCGGGTCGGGACAGGGGAATCACGAGCAGTACTTC.

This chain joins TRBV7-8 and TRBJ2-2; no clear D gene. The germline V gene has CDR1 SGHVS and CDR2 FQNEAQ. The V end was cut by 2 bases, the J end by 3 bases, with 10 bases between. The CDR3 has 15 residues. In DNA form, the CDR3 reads TGTGCCAGCAGCTTATTAGGTAGTGACACCGGGGAGCTGTTTTTT. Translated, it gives CASSLLGSDTGELFF.

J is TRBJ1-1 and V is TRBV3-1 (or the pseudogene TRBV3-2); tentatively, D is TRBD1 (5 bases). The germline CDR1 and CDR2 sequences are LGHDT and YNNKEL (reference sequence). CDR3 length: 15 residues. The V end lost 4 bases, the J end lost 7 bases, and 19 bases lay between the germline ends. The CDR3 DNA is TGTGCCAGCAGCCCATGGGGCGGGGGACCCCGTGAAGCTTTCTTT. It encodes CASSPWGGGPREAFF.

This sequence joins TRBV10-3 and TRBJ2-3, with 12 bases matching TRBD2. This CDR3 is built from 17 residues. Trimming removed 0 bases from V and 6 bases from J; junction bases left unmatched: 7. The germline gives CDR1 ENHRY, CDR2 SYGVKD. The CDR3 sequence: CAISESELAGGRDTQYF. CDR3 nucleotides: TGTGCCATCAGTGAGTCGGAGCTAGCGGGGGGGCGTGATACGCAGTATTTT.

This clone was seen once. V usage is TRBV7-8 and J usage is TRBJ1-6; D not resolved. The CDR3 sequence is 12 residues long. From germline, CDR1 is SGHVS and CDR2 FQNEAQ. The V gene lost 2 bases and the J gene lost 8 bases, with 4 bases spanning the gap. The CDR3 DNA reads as TGTGCCAGCAGCTTAAACGATTCACCCCTCCACTTT. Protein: CASSLNDSPLHF.

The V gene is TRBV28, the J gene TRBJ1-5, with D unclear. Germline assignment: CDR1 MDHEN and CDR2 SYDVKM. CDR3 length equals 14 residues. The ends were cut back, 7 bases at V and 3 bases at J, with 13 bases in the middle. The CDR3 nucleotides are TGTGCCAGCAACTTCGCGGACGTCAATCAGCCCCAGCATTTT. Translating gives CASNFADVNQPQHF.

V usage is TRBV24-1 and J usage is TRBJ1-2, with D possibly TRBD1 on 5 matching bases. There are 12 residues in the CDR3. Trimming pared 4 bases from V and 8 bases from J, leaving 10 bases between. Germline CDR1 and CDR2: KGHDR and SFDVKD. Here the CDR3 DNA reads TGTGCCACCAGTGAGGCAGGGAAAGGCTACACCTTC. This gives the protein CATSEAGKGYTF.

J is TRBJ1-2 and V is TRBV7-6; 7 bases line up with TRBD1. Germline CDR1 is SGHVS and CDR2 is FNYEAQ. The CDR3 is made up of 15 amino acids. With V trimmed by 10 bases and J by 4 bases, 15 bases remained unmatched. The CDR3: CATISPGGGSYGYTF. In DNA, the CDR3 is TGTGCCACCATTTCCCCAGGGGGTGGGAGCTATGGCTACACCTTC.

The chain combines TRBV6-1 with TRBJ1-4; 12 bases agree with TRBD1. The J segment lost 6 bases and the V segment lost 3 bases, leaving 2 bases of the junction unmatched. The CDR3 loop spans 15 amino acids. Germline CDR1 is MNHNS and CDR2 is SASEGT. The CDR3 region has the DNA TGTGCCAGCAGTGAGGGACAGGGGGCCGATGAAAAACTGTTTTTT. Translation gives CASSEGQGADEKLFF.

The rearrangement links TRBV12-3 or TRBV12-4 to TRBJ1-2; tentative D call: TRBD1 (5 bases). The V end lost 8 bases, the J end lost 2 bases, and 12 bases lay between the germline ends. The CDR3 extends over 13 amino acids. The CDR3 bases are TGTGCCAGCCGGGGCGGGCTAAACTATGGCTACACCTTC. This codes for CASRGGLNYGYTF.

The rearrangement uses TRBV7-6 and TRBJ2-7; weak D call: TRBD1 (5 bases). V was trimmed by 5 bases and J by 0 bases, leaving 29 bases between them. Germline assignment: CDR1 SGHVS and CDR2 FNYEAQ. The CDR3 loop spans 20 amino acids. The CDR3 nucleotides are TGTGCCAGCAGCCGCAATGCCAGGGTAGCAGAGGCAGCGATCTCCTACGAGCAGTACTTC. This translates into CASSRNARVAEAAISYEQYF.

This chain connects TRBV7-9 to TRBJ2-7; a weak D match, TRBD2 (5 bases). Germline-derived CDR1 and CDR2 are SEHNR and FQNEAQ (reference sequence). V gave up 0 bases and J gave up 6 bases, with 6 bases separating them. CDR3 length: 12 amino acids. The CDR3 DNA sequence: TGTGCCAGCAGCTTAGCGAGGGTCGAGCAGTACTTC. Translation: CASSLARVEQYF.

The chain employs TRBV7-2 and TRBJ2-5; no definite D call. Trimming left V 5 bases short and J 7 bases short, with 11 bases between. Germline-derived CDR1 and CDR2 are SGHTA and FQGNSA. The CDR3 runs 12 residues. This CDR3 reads CASSPWRGTQYF. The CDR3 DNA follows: TGTGCCAGCAGCCCCTGGCGCGGGACCCAGTACTTC.

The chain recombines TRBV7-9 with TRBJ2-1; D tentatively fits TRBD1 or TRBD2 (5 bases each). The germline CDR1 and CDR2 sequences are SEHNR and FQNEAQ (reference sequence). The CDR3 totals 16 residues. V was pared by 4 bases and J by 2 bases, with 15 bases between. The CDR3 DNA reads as TGTGCCAGCAGCTCCTTCACGGGACGGACCTACAATGAGCAGTTCTTC. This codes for CASSSFTGRTYNEQFF.

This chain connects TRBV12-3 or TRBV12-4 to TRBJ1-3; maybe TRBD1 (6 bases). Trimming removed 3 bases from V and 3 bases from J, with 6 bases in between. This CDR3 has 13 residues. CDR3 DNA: TGTGCCAGCAGTTTGGGACATGGAAACACCATATATTTT. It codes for CASSLGHGNTIYF.

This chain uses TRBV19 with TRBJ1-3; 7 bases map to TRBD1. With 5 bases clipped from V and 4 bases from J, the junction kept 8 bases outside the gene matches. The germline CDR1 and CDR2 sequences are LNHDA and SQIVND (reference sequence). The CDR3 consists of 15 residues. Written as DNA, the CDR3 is TGTGCCAGTAGTGTCGACAGGGCCGCGGGAAACACCATATATTTT. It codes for CASSVDRAAGNTIYF.

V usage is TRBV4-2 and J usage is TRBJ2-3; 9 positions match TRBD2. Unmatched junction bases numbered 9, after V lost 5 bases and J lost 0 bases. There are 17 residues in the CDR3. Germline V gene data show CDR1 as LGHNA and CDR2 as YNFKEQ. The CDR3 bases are TGTGCCAGCAGCGGTGCTAGCGGGGTTCCTAGCACAGATACGCAGTATTTT. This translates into CASSGASGVPSTDTQYF.

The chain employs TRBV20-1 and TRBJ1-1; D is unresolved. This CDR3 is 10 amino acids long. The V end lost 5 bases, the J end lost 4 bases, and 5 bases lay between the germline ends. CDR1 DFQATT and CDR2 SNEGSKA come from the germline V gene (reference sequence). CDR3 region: CSARVTEAFF. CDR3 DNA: TGCAGTGCTCGGGTCACTGAAGCTTTCTTT.